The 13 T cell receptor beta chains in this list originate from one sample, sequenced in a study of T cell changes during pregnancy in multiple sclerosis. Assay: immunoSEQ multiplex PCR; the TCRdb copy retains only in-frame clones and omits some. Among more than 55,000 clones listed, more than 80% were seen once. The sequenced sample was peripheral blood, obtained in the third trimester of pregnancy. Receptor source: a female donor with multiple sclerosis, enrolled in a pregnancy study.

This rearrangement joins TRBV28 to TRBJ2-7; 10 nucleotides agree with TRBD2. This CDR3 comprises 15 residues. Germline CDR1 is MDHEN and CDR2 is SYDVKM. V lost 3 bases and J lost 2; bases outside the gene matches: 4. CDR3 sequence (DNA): TGTGCCAGCAGTTTGACTAGCGGGCCCACCTACGAGCAGTACTTC. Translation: CASSLTSGPTYEQYF.

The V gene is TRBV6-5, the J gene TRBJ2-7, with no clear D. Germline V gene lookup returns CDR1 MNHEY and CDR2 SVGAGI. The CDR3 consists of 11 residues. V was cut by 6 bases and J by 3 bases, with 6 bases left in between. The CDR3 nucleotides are TGTGCCAGCAGGGGCTTCTACGAGCAGTACTTC. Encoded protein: CASRGFYEQYF.

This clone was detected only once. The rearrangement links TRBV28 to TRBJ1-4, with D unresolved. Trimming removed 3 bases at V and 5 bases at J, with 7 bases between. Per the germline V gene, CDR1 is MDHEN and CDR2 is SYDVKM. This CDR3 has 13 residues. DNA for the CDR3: TGTGCCAGCAGTTTTACGGAGAATGAAAAACTGTTTTTT. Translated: CASSFTENEKLFF.

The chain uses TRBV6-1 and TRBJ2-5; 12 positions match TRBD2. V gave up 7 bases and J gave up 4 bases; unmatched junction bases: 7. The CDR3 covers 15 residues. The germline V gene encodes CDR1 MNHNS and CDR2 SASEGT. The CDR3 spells CASTRLAGEGETQYF. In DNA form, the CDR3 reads TGTGCCAGCACGAGACTAGCGGGAGAGGGAGAGACCCAGTACTTC.

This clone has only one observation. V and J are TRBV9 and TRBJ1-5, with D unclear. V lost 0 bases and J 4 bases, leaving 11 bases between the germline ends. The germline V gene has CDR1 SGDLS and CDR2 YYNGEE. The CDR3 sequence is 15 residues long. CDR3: CASSVDLTGNQPQHF. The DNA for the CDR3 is TGTGCCAGCAGCGTAGATTTGACTGGGAATCAGCCCCAGCATTTT.

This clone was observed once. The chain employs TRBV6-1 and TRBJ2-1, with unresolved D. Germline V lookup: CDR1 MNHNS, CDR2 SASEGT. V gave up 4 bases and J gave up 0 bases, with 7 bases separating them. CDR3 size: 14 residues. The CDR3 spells CASSVVSSYNEQFF. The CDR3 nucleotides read TGTGCCAGCAGTGTTGTGAGCTCCTACAATGAGCAGTTCTTC.

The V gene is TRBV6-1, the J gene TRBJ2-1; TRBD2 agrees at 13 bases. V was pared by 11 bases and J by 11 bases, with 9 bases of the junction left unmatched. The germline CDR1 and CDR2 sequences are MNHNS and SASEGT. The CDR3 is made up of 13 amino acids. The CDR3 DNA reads TGTGCCGCCAGGACTAGCGGGAGTGATAAGCAGTTCTTC. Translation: CAARTSGSDKQFF.

Written as DNA, the CDR3 is TGTGCCAGCAGCTTATTAAGGACAGGGATCTCCGGGGCCAACGTCCTGACTTTC. It encodes CASSLLRTGISGANVLTF. This chain connects TRBV7-9 to TRBJ2-6, with TRBD1 identical over 8 bases. This CDR3 is 18 amino acids long. The V segment lost 2 bases and the J segment 4 bases; nucleotides outside the gene matches: 10. Germline-derived CDR1 and CDR2 are SEHNR and FQNEAQ (reference sequence).

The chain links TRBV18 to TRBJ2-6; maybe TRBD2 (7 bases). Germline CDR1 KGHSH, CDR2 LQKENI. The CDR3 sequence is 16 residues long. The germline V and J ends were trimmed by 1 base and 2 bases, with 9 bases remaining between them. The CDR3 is CASSPRGGAGANVLTF. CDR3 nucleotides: TGTGCCAGCTCACCACGGGGGGGCGCTGGGGCCAACGTCCTGACTTTC.

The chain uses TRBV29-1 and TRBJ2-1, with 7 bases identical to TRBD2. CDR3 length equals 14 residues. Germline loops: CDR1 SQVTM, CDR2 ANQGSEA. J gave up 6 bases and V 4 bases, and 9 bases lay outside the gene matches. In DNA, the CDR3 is TGCAGCGTTGTGCGGCTAGCGGAGGGCAATGAGCAGTTCTTC. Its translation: CSVVRLAEGNEQFF.

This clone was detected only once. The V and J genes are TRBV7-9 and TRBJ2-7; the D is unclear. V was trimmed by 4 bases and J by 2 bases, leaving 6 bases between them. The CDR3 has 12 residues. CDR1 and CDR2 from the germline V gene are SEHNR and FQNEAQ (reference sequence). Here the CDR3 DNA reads TGTGCCAGCAGCTACTATCCCTACGAGCAGTACTTC. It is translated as CASSYYPYEQYF.

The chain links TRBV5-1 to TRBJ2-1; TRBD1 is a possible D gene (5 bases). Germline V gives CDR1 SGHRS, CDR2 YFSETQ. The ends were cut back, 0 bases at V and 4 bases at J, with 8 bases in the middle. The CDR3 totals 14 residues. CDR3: CASSLETGYNEQFF. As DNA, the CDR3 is TGCGCCAGCAGCTTGGAAACAGGTTACAATGAGCAGTTCTTC.

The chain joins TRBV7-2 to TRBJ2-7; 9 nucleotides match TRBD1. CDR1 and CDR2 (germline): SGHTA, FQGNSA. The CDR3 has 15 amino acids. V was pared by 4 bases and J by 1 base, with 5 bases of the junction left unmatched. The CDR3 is CASSWGQGGSYEQYF. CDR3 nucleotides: TGTGCCAGCAGCTGGGGACAGGGAGGGTCCTACGAGCAGTACTTC. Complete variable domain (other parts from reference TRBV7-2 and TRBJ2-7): GAGVSQSPSNKVTEKGKDVELRCDPISGHTALYWYRQSLGQGLEFLIYFQGNSAPDKSGLPSDRFSAERTGGSVSTLTIQRTQQEDSAVYLCASSWGQGGSYEQYFGPGTRLTVT.